These 8 T cell receptor beta chains came from one sample sequenced in a study of shared clonotypes between healthy human individuals. The protocol was immunoSEQ multiplex PCR, while the TCRdb copy is restricted to in-frame clones and leaves out a portion. The profile shows 740,000 or so clones, roughly 73% of them singletons. Sequencing used memory CD4+ T cells sorted from blood. Subset: CD45RA-negative fraction. All receptors come from a woman under 40 in good health.

This clone occurred once. The chain links TRBV5-1 to TRBJ2-5, with D unclear. The germline V gene encodes CDR1 SGHRS and CDR2 YFSETQ. The CDR3 loop spans 12 amino acids. The V end was cut by 1 base, the J end by 5 bases, with 6 bases between. As DNA, the CDR3 is TGCGCCAGCAGCTTGTATGAGGAGACCCAGTACTTC. Its protein is CASSLYEETQYF.

CDR3 DNA sequence: TGTGCCAGCAGTGGGCGGCGTAGCAATCAGCCCCAGCATTTT. It codes for CASSGRRSNQPQHF. This chain connects TRBV6-1 to TRBJ1-5, with D unclear. V lost 4 bases and J lost 0, with 7 bases in between. Germline V lookup: CDR1 MNHNS, CDR2 SASEGT. CDR3 size: 14 residues.

Turning to this clone: A much larger clone is a single base away; this may be a read error. The genes are TRBV6-1 and TRBJ2-3; the D is unclear. The germline V and J ends were trimmed by 1 base and 5 bases, with 4 bases remaining between them. This CDR3 contains 12 residues. CDR1 MNHNS and CDR2 SASEGT come from the germline V gene. CDR3 coding DNA: TGTGCCAGCAGTGAAGTGAGAGATACGCAGTATTTT. Protein sequence: CASSEVRDTQYF.

V is TRBV5-1 and J is TRBJ1-1; the match to TRBD1 covers 10 bases. Per the germline V gene, CDR1 is SGHRS and CDR2 is YFSETQ. This CDR3 spans 13 amino acids. Trimming at V came to 0 bases and at J to 12 bases, leaving 5 bases not matched to a gene. CDR3 loop: CASSLGQGARTFF. In nucleotides, the CDR3 is TGCGCCAGCAGCTTGGGACAGGGGGCGAGAACTTTCTTT.

This clone showed up just once. The chain uses TRBV27 and TRBJ2-4; tentative D call: TRBD1 (7 bases). CDR1 MNHEY and CDR2 SMNVEV come from the germline V gene (reference sequence). This CDR3 is built from 13 residues. V shed 6 bases and J shed 6 bases, with 12 bases lying between them. In DNA, the CDR3 is TGTGCCAGCAGGAGACAGGGAGGAAACATTCAGTACTTC. Translating it yields CASRRQGGNIQYF.

As for this clone: Other DNA sequences in the same sample also yield this CDR3. The gene calls are TRBV5-1 and TRBJ1-1, with 9 bases matching TRBD1. The CDR3 is 14 amino acids. Germline-derived CDR1 and CDR2 are SGHRS and YFSETQ. The trim removed 5 bases at V and 2 bases at J, leaving 4 bases unmatched. The CDR3 nucleotides read TGCGCCAGCAGGAGGACAGGGGATAACACTGAAGCTTTCTTT. Translation gives CASRRTGDNTEAFF.

This clone has just one count. The V and J genes are TRBV14 and TRBJ2-2, with TRBD2 matching over 7 bases. This CDR3 is built from 15 residues. The ends lost 6 bases at V and 0 bases at J; junction bases unmatched: 4. Germline values: CDR1 SGHDN, CDR2 FVKESK. The chain's CDR3 is CASRSGVSNTGELFF. The CDR3 DNA follows: TGTGCCAGCAGAAGCGGGGTTTCGAACACCGGGGAGCTGTTTTTT.

This clone was recorded once. The CDR3 sequence: CASNVIGTVYNEQFF. The CDR3 nucleotides read TGCGCCAGCAACGTGATCGGAACAGTCTACAATGAGCAGTTCTTC. This chain joins TRBV5-1 and TRBJ2-1; no clear D. Germline CDR1 is SGHRS and CDR2 is YFSETQ. Trimming cost V 6 bases and J 3 bases, with 16 bases left between them. This CDR3 contains 15 residues.